This TCR beta chain was sequenced in a study of response to subunit inactivated influenza vaccine. Whole-study findings and limits: With each seasonal influenza vaccination, the authors suggested, few new T cells are recruited.

Each CDR3 protein gets one entry after TCRdb re-called the RT-PCR reads with MiXCR. The sample shows hundreds of thousands of distinct CDR3 sequences, about a fifth of them seen only once. This clonotype has more than one count but fewer than ten. The antigen is undetermined. The CDR3 covers 15 residues. The germline V gene encodes CDR1 SEHNR and CDR2 FQNEAQ (reference sequence). The V gene lost 1 base and the J gene lost 0 bases, with 8 bases spanning the gap. Sample: PBMCs from blood, taken 5 days after vaccination. V usage is TRBV7-9 and J usage is TRBJ2-3, with D tentatively TRBD1 (6 bases). This sequence was found in a man in his fifties who received an inactivated influenza vaccine. This CDR3 is CASSLVTGSTDTQYF. The CDR3 bases are TGTGCCAGCAGCTTAGTTACAGGGAGCACAGATACGCAGTATTTT.